The 32 T cell receptor beta chains presented below share a single source sample, sequenced in a study of cytomegalovirus exposure and HLA in healthy donors. Both 60 Vbeta primers and 13 Jbeta primers went into the PCR. The table came from immunoSEQ multiplex PCR; TCRdb's copy has only in-frame clones and leaves some out. In all, the sample yields around 200,000 clones. The sequenced sample was PBMCs. The receptors were gathered from a girl aged 2 to 9 in good health and CMV-seropositive.

The chain couples TRBV7-6 to TRBJ2-5, with a weak D call TRBD1 (6 bases). V was pared by 1 base and J by 2 bases, with 8 bases between. The CDR3 covers 14 residues. Germline V gives CDR1 SGHVS, CDR2 FNYEAQ. CDR3 protein: CASSLGGQQETQYF. The CDR3 region has the DNA TGTGCCAGCAGCTTAGGGGGACAACAAGAGACCCAGTACTTC.

This chain uses TRBV29-1 with TRBJ2-2, with 9 nucleotides matching TRBD2. J was trimmed by 5 bases and V by 6 bases; bases with no gene match: 7. This CDR3 is built from 14 residues. CDR1 SQVTM and CDR2 ANQGSEA come from the germline V gene. The CDR3: CSVVAGVYTGELFF. The CDR3 DNA reads TGCAGCGTAGTAGCGGGAGTATATACCGGGGAGCTGTTTTTT.

The chain has TRBV29-1 and TRBJ2-5; 12 nucleotides match TRBD2. The end of the DNA aligns better with TRBJ2-7, so the J call may be wrong. Germline V gene data show CDR1 as SQVTM and CDR2 as ANQGSEA. The CDR3 extends over 17 amino acids. CDR3 residues: CSVAGLAGSGGSYEQYF. CDR3 DNA sequence: TGCAGCGTCGCCGGACTAGCGGGGTCAGGGGGCTCCTACGAGCAGTACTTC.

The chain has TRBV7-9 and TRBJ1-2; D remains ambiguous. This CDR3 is 15 amino acids long. CDR1 SEHNR and CDR2 FQNEAQ come from the germline V gene (reference sequence). The germline V and J ends were trimmed by 3 bases and 4 bases, with 15 bases remaining between them. DNA of the CDR3: TGTGCCAGCAGCTTGAGAGAATTAACTGGCTATGGCTACACCTTC. Its protein product is CASSLRELTGYGYTF.

The chain combines TRBV20-1 with TRBJ2-2; D remains ambiguous. The CDR3 runs 11 residues. Trimming removed 0 bases from V and 9 bases from J, with 5 bases in between. CDR1 is DFQATT and CDR2 is SNEGSKA in the germline V gene (reference sequence). The CDR3 reads CSARDNWELFF. The CDR3 DNA follows: TGCAGTGCTAGAGATAATTGGGAGCTGTTTTTT.

The V and J genes are TRBV5-4 and TRBJ2-3; 8 nucleotides line up with TRBD2. Germline lookup yields CDR1 SGHNT and CDR2 YYREEE (reference sequence). V lost 2 bases and J lost 3; bases outside the gene matches: 8. The CDR3 loop spans 16 amino acids. Here the CDR3 DNA reads TGTGCCAGCAGCTTTAAGCGGGAGAGGGGGACAGATACGCAGTATTTT. It specifies CASSFKRERGTDTQYF.

The chain links TRBV18 to TRBJ1-5; D ambiguous. CDR1 is KGHSH and CDR2 is LQKENI in the germline V gene. The length of the CDR3 is 12 residues. The ends were cut back, 10 bases at V and 4 bases at J, with 11 bases in the middle. The CDR3 bases are TGTGCCACCGGACGGACTAATCAGCCCCAGCATTTT. Its protein product is CATGRTNQPQHF.

The J gene is TRBJ1-2, the V gene TRBV28; 9 bases match TRBD1. This CDR3 has 13 amino acids. V was clipped by 4 bases and J by 6 bases; unmatched bases: 3. CDR1 MDHEN and CDR2 SYDVKM come from the germline V gene. The CDR3 here is CASSSGTGNGYTF. The CDR3 DNA reads TGTGCCAGCAGTTCCGGGACAGGGAATGGCTACACCTTC.

This chain uses TRBV6-5 with TRBJ2-1; no firm D call. Germline CDR1 is MNHEY and CDR2 is SVGAGI. This CDR3 has 13 residues. Trimming took off 0 bases at V and 9 bases at J, with 9 bases between the two ends. The CDR3 DNA is TGTGCCAGCAGTTACTCGAGTTTTGGTGAGCAGTTCTTC. Amino acid sequence: CASSYSSFGEQFF.

This sequence joins TRBV5-4 and TRBJ2-5; D is perhaps TRBD1 (5 bases). The V end lost 3 bases, the J end lost 1 base, and 10 bases lay between the germline ends. The CDR3 totals 14 residues. Per germline, CDR1 SGHNT and CDR2 YYREEE (reference sequence). This CDR3 reads CASSWAGFQETQYF. The CDR3 nucleotides read TGTGCCAGCAGCTGGGCAGGGTTCCAAGAGACCCAGTACTTC.

V usage is TRBV5-1 and J usage is TRBJ2-5; 7 nucleotides line up with TRBD2. Germline loops: CDR1 SGHRS, CDR2 YFSETQ. Trimming took 1 base from V and 2 from J; bases not matched to a gene: 5. This CDR3 contains 15 residues. The CDR3 DNA is TGCGCCAGCAGCTTGACGGGACTAATACAAGAGACCCAGTACTTC. Translating it yields CASSLTGLIQETQYF.

The rearrangement links TRBV4-1 to TRBJ2-2; 7 nucleotides match TRBD2. The CDR3 is made up of 17 amino acids. V shed 1 base and J 3 bases; nucleotides not matched to a gene: 8. Per the germline V gene, CDR1 is MGHRA and CDR2 is YSYEKL. CDR3 bases: TGCGCCAGCAGCCAAGTGGGGCTAGCGGCTTACACCGGGGAGCTGTTTTTT. This codes for CASSQVGLAAYTGELFF.

The chain recombines TRBV7-3 with TRBJ2-1; 12 bases are a match to TRBD2. Germline CDR1 reads SGHTA; CDR2 reads FQGTGA. The V and J ends lost 5 bases and 5 bases, in that order; junction bases with no gene match: 13. The CDR3 totals 18 residues. The CDR3 region is CASSPTSGRYPYNNEQFF. In nucleotides, the CDR3 is TGTGCCAGCAGCCCAACTAGCGGGAGGTACCCGTATAACAATGAGCAGTTCTTC.

The chain carries TRBV5-1 and TRBJ1-1; 11 bases agree with TRBD1. J gave up 5 bases and V 4 bases, and 4 bases lay outside the gene matches. CDR3 size: 14 residues. Germline CDR1 and CDR2: SGHRS and YFSETQ. In DNA, the CDR3 is TGCGCCAGCAGCAGGACAGGGGGCGCAACTGAAGCTTTCTTT. Amino acids: CASSRTGGATEAFF.

The chain uses TRBV7-2 and TRBJ2-1; D remains unclear. Germline V gene data show CDR1 as SGHTA and CDR2 as FQGNSA. The CDR3 covers 13 residues. Deletions cut 1 base from V and 10 bases from J, with 11 bases between. In DNA, the CDR3 is TGTGCCAGCAGCTTAGTCCCAGGTGGGGAGCAGTTCTTC. Protein: CASSLVPGGEQFF.

The V call is TRBV7-9, the J call TRBJ2-4; possibly TRBD2 for D (5 bases). The V end lost 5 bases, the J end lost 0 bases, and 11 bases lay between the germline ends. CDR3 size: 15 residues. In germline, CDR1 is SEHNR, CDR2 FQNEAQ (reference sequence). The CDR3 region is CASSHGRVAKNIQYF. Here the CDR3 DNA reads TGTGCCAGCAGCCATGGGCGGGTAGCCAAAAACATTCAGTACTTC. Variable domain in full (rest from reference TRBV7-9 and TRBJ2-4): DTGVSQNPRHKITKRGQNVTFRCDPISEHNRLYWYRQTLGQGPEFLTYFQNEAQLEKSRLLSDRFSAERPKGSFSTLEIQRTEQGDSAMYLCASSHGRVAKNIQYFGAGTRLSVL.

The chain joins TRBV5-1 to TRBJ1-2, with TRBD1 as a possible D gene (6 bases). The V gene lost 2 bases and the J gene lost 4 bases, with 15 bases spanning the gap. Germline V gene lookup returns CDR1 SGHRS and CDR2 YFSETQ. The CDR3 extends over 15 amino acids. The chain's CDR3 is CASSFEQGFSYGYTF. CDR3 DNA: TGCGCCAGCAGCTTTGAACAGGGCTTTAGCTATGGCTACACCTTC. Complete variable domain (other parts from reference TRBV5-1 and TRBJ1-2): KAGVTQTPRYLIKTRGQQVTLSCSPISGHRSVSWYQQTPGQGLQFLFEYFSETQRNKGNFPGRFSGRQFSNSRSEMNVSTLELGDSALYLCASSFEQGFSYGYTFGSGTRLTVV.

The V call is TRBV28, the J call TRBJ2-1; D is possibly TRBD1 (6 bases). The CDR3 has 11 amino acids. V lost 10 bases and J lost 10, with 14 bases in between. CDR1 is MDHEN, CDR2 SYDVKM, per germline. The CDR3 spells CATYRAGEQFF. In DNA form, the CDR3 reads TGTGCCACATACAGGGCTGGGGAGCAGTTCTTC.

CDR3: CASSRDRGAYNEQFF. The CDR3 nucleotides are TGTGCCAGCAGCCGGGACAGGGGAGCCTACAATGAGCAGTTCTTC. The chain couples TRBV11-3 to TRBJ2-1; 10 bases align to TRBD1. Trimming at V came to 5 bases and at J to 2 bases, leaving 3 bases not matched to a gene. This CDR3 has 15 amino acids. Germline values: CDR1 SGHNT, CDR2 YENEEA.

The chain joins TRBV2 to TRBJ2-7, with D possibly matching TRBD1 (6 bases). V shed 4 bases and J shed 3 bases, with 13 bases lying between them. CDR1 SNHLY and CDR2 FYNNEI come from the germline V gene. The CDR3 is 14 residues long. CDR3 nucleotides: TGTGCCAGCAGTGGGACAGTGCGAGTCTACGAGCAGTACTTC. Translation gives CASSGTVRVYEQYF.

J is TRBJ2-3 and V is TRBV7-9, with 9 bases that match TRBD2. This CDR3 has 15 amino acids. Germline CDR1 and CDR2: SEHNR and FQNEAQ (reference sequence). V shed 6 bases and J 2 bases; nucleotides not matched to a gene: 6. The CDR3 loop reads CASRLTSGYTDTQYF. The CDR3 DNA reads TGTGCCAGCAGACTTACTAGCGGGTACACAGATACGCAGTATTTT.

The rearrangement uses TRBV20-1 and TRBJ1-6, with D hard to call. V was shortened by 3 bases and J by 17 bases, with 5 bases between the two germline ends. The CDR3 has 8 residues. Germline CDR1 is DFQATT and CDR2 is SNEGSKA (reference sequence). Here the CDR3 reads CSASPIHF. The CDR3 region has the DNA TGCAGTGCTAGCCCCATCCACTTT.

V usage is TRBV7-6 and J usage is TRBJ2-7; TRBD2 matches 8 bases. Germline V CDR1 and CDR2: SGHVS, FNYEAQ. The CDR3 has 14 residues. The trim removed 5 bases at V and 0 bases at J, leaving 3 bases unmatched. CDR3 protein: CASSGTSGSYEQYF. Here the CDR3 DNA reads TGTGCCAGCAGCGGAACTAGCGGCTCCTACGAGCAGTACTTC.

The chain employs TRBV5-6 and TRBJ1-4; D not resolved. Per germline, CDR1 SGHDT and CDR2 YYEEEE. With 2 bases removed from V and 6 bases from J, the gap between germline ends came to 14 bases. The length of the CDR3 is 15 residues. The CDR3 protein is CASSFGQPTHEKLFF. DNA for the CDR3: TGTGCCAGCAGCTTTGGGCAGCCTACCCATGAAAAACTGTTTTTT. The full variable domain, rest sourced from reference TRBV5-6 and TRBJ1-4, is DAGVTQSPTHLIKTRGQQVTLRCSPKSGHDTVSWYQQALGQGPQFIFQYYEEEERQRGNFPDRFSGHQFPNYSSELNVNALLLGDSALYLCASSFGQPTHEKLFFGSGTQLSVL.

The V gene is TRBV27, the J gene TRBJ2-5; tentative D call: TRBD1 (6 bases). TRBJ2-7 matches the DNA end more closely, so the J call is doubtful. This CDR3 has 13 amino acids. Germline values: CDR1 MNHEY, CDR2 SMNVEV (reference sequence). CDR3 nucleotides: TGTGCCAGCAGTCTCGGACAGAACTACGAGCAGTACTTC. The encoded protein is CASSLGQNYEQYF.

The genes are TRBV29-1 and TRBJ1-1, with a tentative D call TRBD1 (6 bases). This CDR3 has 13 residues. Trimming removed 4 bases from V and 1 base from J, with 10 bases in between. The germline V gene encodes CDR1 SQVTM and CDR2 ANQGSEA. The CDR3, as DNA: TGCAGCGTTGTTTGGGGGCCGAACACTGAAGCTTTCTTT. This encodes CSVVWGPNTEAFF.

This chain joins TRBV7-9 and TRBJ2-7, with TRBD2 as a possible D gene (5 bases). The CDR3 has 14 residues. V was cut by 1 base and J by 3 bases, with 10 bases left in between. The germline V gene has CDR1 SEHNR and CDR2 FQNEAQ (reference sequence). The CDR3 spells CASSLGGALYEQYF. The CDR3 coding sequence is TGTGCCAGCAGCTTAGGGGGAGCCCTCTACGAGCAGTACTTC.

This rearrangement joins TRBV29-1 to TRBJ2-3; 8 bases map to TRBD2. The CDR3 is made up of 15 amino acids. V dropped 6 bases and J dropped 1; count of bases not matched to a gene: 9. Germline values: CDR1 SQVTM, CDR2 ANQGSEA. CDR3 loop: CSVDLRREGTDTQYF. The DNA for the CDR3 is TGCAGCGTCGACCTCCGGCGGGAGGGCACAGATACGCAGTATTTT.

The rearrangement uses TRBV19 and TRBJ1-5; D might be TRBD1 (6 bases). This CDR3 is 11 amino acids long. Germline V gene data show CDR1 as LNHDA and CDR2 as SQIVND (reference sequence). V lost 2 bases and J 11 bases, leaving 7 bases between the germline ends. The CDR3 reads CASSITGSQHF. The CDR3 coding sequence is TGTGCCAGTAGTATAACAGGGTCCCAGCATTTT.

The chain employs TRBV14 and TRBJ1-2; the match to TRBD1 covers 7 bases. This CDR3 region has 13 residues. Trimming cost V 4 bases and J 2 bases; bases outside gene matches: 1. The germline V gene encodes CDR1 SGHDN and CDR2 FVKESK. The CDR3 DNA reads TGTGCCAGCAGCCCAGGGGGGAACTATGGCTACACCTTC. Its protein is CASSPGGNYGYTF.

The CDR3 loop reads CASSPAGISSYNEQFF. DNA for the CDR3: TGTGCCAGCAGCCCAGCGGGCATCAGCTCCTACAATGAGCAGTTCTTC. The chain has TRBV7-9 and TRBJ2-1, with D perhaps TRBD2 (6 bases). CDR3 length: 16 amino acids. Trimming shortened V by 5 bases and J by 0 bases, and 14 bases separated the two germline ends. CDR1 and CDR2 (germline): SEHNR, FQNEAQ (reference sequence).

This chain uses TRBV5-1 with TRBJ2-3; D not resolved. V lost 7 bases and J 0 bases, leaving 12 bases between the germline ends. The CDR3 spans 14 residues. Germline V gene lookup returns CDR1 SGHRS and CDR2 YFSETQ. CDR3 sequence (DNA): TGCGCCAGCGGCCGTAGCTCTAGCACAGATACGCAGTATTTT. Translated, it gives CASGRSSSTDTQYF.